This is a list of T cell receptor beta chains from one sample in a study of T-cell reconstitution after alpha-beta-depleted transplantation in children. TCRdb re-called the PCR reads through MiXCR, storing one row per CDR3 protein. Found here are hundreds of thousands of distinct CDR3 sequences, 10% to 15% of them singletons; the top ten hold around 2%. The material sequenced was PBMCs, mostly from graft donor cells, taken 360 days after TCRalphabeta/CD19-depleted stem cell transplant. The origin of the receptors is a male patient under 18 who had a stem cell transplant for acute myeloid leukemia, so the T cells may come from the graft donor. CDR3s include the opening cysteine and the closing phenylalanine or tryptophan. Fields, in order: V gene, J gene, clone size, D gene, CDR3 protein, CDR3 DNA. A D gene is named only where the DNA matches it firmly. Expanded clones get a size class; other rows say once, few or many, or leave the size out.

TRBV20-1	TRBJ1-3	.	.	CSATGRNTIYF	TGCAGTGCAACTGGTCGAAACACCATATATTTT
TRBV4-2	TRBJ1-1	few	.	CASSPGRPFMNTEAFF	TGTGCCAGCAGCCCAGGACGACCGTTCATGAACACTGAAGCTTTCTTT
TRBV20-1	TRBJ1-4	.	.	CSATPAGVEEKLFF	TGCAGTGCTACCCCAGCCGGGGTTGAGGAAAAACTGTTTTTT
TRBV6-5	TRBJ2-1	many	TRBD1	CASSYGTGNEQFF	TGTGCCAGCAGTTACGGGACAGGGAATGAGCAGTTCTTC
TRBV11-2	TRBJ2-1	many	TRBD2	CASSFMLAGDTSYNEQFF	TGTGCCAGCAGCTTCATGCTAGCGGGAGATACCTCCTACAATGAGCAGTTCTTC
TRBV5-1	TRBJ2-3	.	TRBD1	CASSLQAGTGITDTQYF	TGCGCCAGCAGCTTGCAGGCCGGGACAGGGATCACAGATACGCAGTATTTT
TRBV7-9	TRBJ1-1	.	.	CASSLAQHTEAFF	TGTGCCAGCAGCTTAGCACAGCACACTGAAGCTTTCTTT
TRBV20-1	TRBJ2-7	few	.	CSAWGLLSSYEQYF	TGCAGTGCATGGGGACTTCTGAGCTCCTACGAGCAGTACTTC
TRBV29-1	TRBJ1-5	.	.	CSVGDNQPQHF	TGCAGCGTTGGTGACAATCAGCCCCAGCATTTT
TRBV20-1	TRBJ2-7	few	TRBD1	CSAEGQGGYEQYF	TGCAGTGCTGAGGGACAGGGGGGTTACGAGCAGTACTTC
TRBV20-1	TRBJ2-7	.	.	CSARGLSAYEQYF	TGCAGTGCTAGGGGACTGAGCGCCTACGAGCAGTACTTC
TRBV4-3	TRBJ2-1	few	TRBD2	CASSLDLLAGSEFF	TGCGCCAGCAGCCTAGATCTACTAGCGGGATCGGAGTTCTTC
TRBV5-1	TRBJ2-7	.	.	CASSFRDRGTSGAYEQYF	TGCGCCAGCAGCTTCCGGGACAGGGGGACTAGCGGAGCCTACGAGCAGTACTTC
TRBV10-3	TRBJ2-5	few	.	CAISGTGETQYF	TGTGCCATCAGTGGGACGGGGGAGACCCAGTACTTC
TRBV30	TRBJ2-7	few	TRBD2	CAGATSGRFLYEQYF	TGTGCCGGAGCGACTAGCGGGAGGTTTCTGTACGAGCAGTACTTC
TRBV7-8	TRBJ2-1	.	.	CASSLVGGRTSYNEQFF	TGTGCCAGCAGCTTAGTTGGGGGGCGGACCTCCTACAATGAGCAGTTCTTC
TRBV7-9	TRBJ2-7	few	TRBD2	CASSLALAGFSSYEQYF	TGTGCCAGCAGCTTAGCCCTAGCGGGGTTTAGCTCCTACGAGCAGTACTTC
TRBV7-9	TRBJ2-1	.	.	CASSYGPWDNEQFF	TGTGCCAGCAGCTATGGTCCTTGGGACAATGAGCAGTTCTTC
TRBV28	TRBJ2-5	many	TRBD2	CASEDNGRVQETQYF	TGTGCCAGCGAGGATAACGGGAGGGTCCAAGAGACCCAGTACTTC
TRBV20-1	TRBJ2-5	few	.	CSLRGTQETQYF	TGCAGCCTCCGGGGGACCCAAGAGACCCAGTACTTC
TRBV4-3	TRBJ2-1	.	TRBD2	CASSLTTSGRATGGNEQFF	TGCGCCAGCAGCCTAACCACTAGCGGGAGGGCCACGGGGGGCAATGAGCAGTTCTTC
TRBV10-3	TRBJ1-5	few	.	CAISDGQTYSNQPQHF	TGTGCCATCAGTGATGGGCAGACTTATAGCAATCAGCCCCAGCATTTT
TRBV4-2	TRBJ2-7	few	.	CASSHVDAYEQYF	TGTGCCAGCAGCCATGTGGACGCCTACGAGCAGTACTTC
TRBV11-2	TRBJ2-1	few	TRBD2	CATTRTSAYNEQFF	TGTGCCACCACCCGGACTAGCGCGTACAATGAGCAGTTCTTC
TRBV4-3	TRBJ2-1	.	TRBD2	CASSQILAGSSYNEQFF	TGCGCCAGCAGCCAAATCCTAGCGGGTAGCTCCTACAATGAGCAGTTCTTC
TRBV24-1	TRBJ2-1	.	TRBD2	CATSDLSGSAYNEQFF	TGTGCCACCAGTGATCTGAGCGGGAGTGCCTACAATGAGCAGTTCTTC
TRBV5-1	TRBJ2-1	.	.	CASSFPDSEQFF	TGCGCCAGCAGCTTTCCGGACAGTGAGCAGTTCTTC
TRBV12-3/TRBV12-4	TRBJ2-7	many	TRBD2	CASSNIGGRGWEQYF	TGTGCCAGCAGTAATATTGGCGGGAGAGGGTGGGAGCAGTACTTC
TRBV10-3	TRBJ2-4	many	.	CAISVGDTKRHIQYF	TGTGCCATCAGTGTGGGGGACACCAAACGGCACATTCAGTACTTC
TRBV7-3	TRBJ2-7	.	TRBD2	CASSLMGGPFKFTSGSYEQYF	TGTGCCAGCAGCTTAATGGGGGGGCCCTTCAAGTTTACTAGCGGATCCTACGAGCAGTACTTC
TRBV28	TRBJ1-5	.	.	CASSVQGPQHF	TGTGCCAGCAGTGTACAAGGGCCCCAGCATTTT
TRBV12-3/TRBV12-4	TRBJ2-1	many	TRBD2	CASSGLAGVGHEQFF	TGTGCCAGCAGTGGACTAGCGGGAGTAGGGCATGAGCAGTTCTTC
TRBV9	TRBJ2-5	few	TRBD1	CASSVDRGEETQYF	TGTGCCAGCAGCGTGGACAGGGGGGAAGAGACCCAGTACTTC
TRBV12-3/TRBV12-4	TRBJ2-1	.	.	CASRHGPSGHRRGEQFF	TGTGCCAGCAGACACGGCCCGTCGGGCCACCGACGGGGTGAGCAGTTCTTC
TRBV18	TRBJ2-2	few	.	CASSHLSGTGELFF	TGTGCCAGCTCACACCTTAGTGGCACCGGGGAGCTGTTTTTT
TRBV7-2	TRBJ2-1	.	TRBD2	CASSLVSLAGIWDEQFF	TGTGCCAGCAGCTTAGTTTCACTAGCGGGTATTTGGGATGAGCAGTTCTTC
TRBV3-1	TRBJ2-3	many	TRBD2	CASSLLAGGPADTQYF	TGTGCCAGCAGCCTCCTAGCGGGGGGGCCGGCAGATACGCAGTATTTT
TRBV2	TRBJ2-7	many	.	CASTRTAQASYEQYF	TGTGCCAGCACCAGGACAGCCCAAGCTTCCTACGAGCAGTACTTC
TRBV7-2	TRBJ2-2	.	.	CASRDLDAIANTGELFF	TGTGCCAGCCGGGACCTAGACGCCATCGCGAACACCGGGGAGCTGTTTTTT
TRBV3-1	TRBJ2-3	.	.	CASSRKTFSDTQYF	TGTGCCAGCAGCCGCAAAACTTTCTCAGATACGCAGTATTTT
TRBV7-6	TRBJ2-1	.	TRBD2	CASSQQSGNYNEQFF	TGTGCCAGCAGCCAACAAAGCGGGAACTACAATGAGCAGTTCTTC
TRBV7-8	TRBJ2-1	.	.	CASSLDYRGRNNEQFF	TGTGCCAGCAGCTTAGACTACAGAGGTAGAAACAATGAGCAGTTCTTC
TRBV7-2	TRBJ1-3	.	.	CASRRTSSGNTIYF	TGTGCCAGCAGACGTACTAGCTCTGGAAACACCATATATTTT
TRBV20-1	TRBJ2-4	few	.	CSASPGVDIQYF	TGCAGTGCTAGCCCAGGGGTGGACATTCAGTACTTC